These 24 T cell receptor beta chains were all obtained from the same sample, sequenced in a study of T cell changes during pregnancy in multiple sclerosis. This table comes from immunoSEQ multiplex PCR, and its TCRdb copy is limited to in-frame clones, with some not included. The sample carries 15,000 to 20,000 clones, 80% to 90% recorded once. Specimen: CD8+ T cells from peripheral blood mononuclear cells, collected after pregnancy. The receptor set was obtained from a female donor in good health, enrolled as a control in a pregnancy study.

This clone has just a few counts. The chain carries TRBV2 and TRBJ1-1; possibly TRBD1 for D (5 bases). V lost 6 bases, J lost 7 bases, and 9 bases lay in between. This CDR3 is built from 11 residues. Per the germline V gene, CDR1 is SNHLY and CDR2 is FYNNEI. CDR3 loop: CASRGTGEAFF. The CDR3 DNA sequence: TGTGCCAGCAGAGGGACTGGTGAAGCTTTCTTT.

This clone was counted a few times. The J gene is TRBJ1-6, the V gene TRBV7-9; 7 bases match TRBD1. The CDR3 runs 15 residues. Germline V CDR1 and CDR2: SEHNR, FQNEAQ (reference sequence). Trimming cost V 4 bases and J 9 bases; bases outside gene matches: 9. The DNA of the CDR3 is TGTGCCAGCAGCTCCGAGACAGGGAATGGTTCACCCCTCCACTTT. Translation: CASSSETGNGSPLHF.

The rearrangement joins TRBV5-6 to TRBJ2-7, with TRBD1 matching 7 bases. Germline lookup yields CDR1 SGHDT and CDR2 YYEEEE. J was trimmed by 0 bases and V by 6 bases; bases with no gene match: 9. The CDR3 spans 15 residues. The CDR3 DNA follows: TGTGCCAGCACAAAGGGACAGCCGAGCTCCTACGAGCAGTACTTC. Protein sequence: CASTKGQPSSYEQYF.

The CDR3 sequence is CASSLEQGRYEKLFF. Here the CDR3 DNA reads TGCGCCAGCAGCTTGGAGCAGGGTCGATATGAAAAACTGTTTTTT. The chain carries TRBV5-1 and TRBJ1-4; TRBD1 is a possible D gene (5 bases). Per the germline V gene, CDR1 is SGHRS and CDR2 is YFSETQ. V gave up 0 bases and J gave up 6 bases, with 12 bases separating them. This CDR3 is built from 15 residues.

CDR3 amino acids: CASSDGGSSTDTQYF. The CDR3 DNA is TGTGCCAGCAGTGACGGAGGCTCTAGCACAGATACGCAGTATTTT. This chain links TRBV6-4 with TRBJ2-3, with D maybe TRBD2 (5 bases). Germline V lookup: CDR1 MRHNA, CDR2 SNTAGT. The CDR3 has 15 amino acids. The ends were cut back, 2 bases at V and 0 bases at J, with 9 bases in the middle.

A single count supports this clone. This chain uses TRBV15 with TRBJ2-3; TRBD1 matches at 7 bases. The ends lost 2 bases at V and 4 bases at J; junction bases unmatched: 12. The germline gives CDR1 LNHNV, CDR2 YYDKDF (reference sequence). The CDR3 extends over 17 amino acids. CDR3 sequence reads: CATSRRQDRDWADTQYF. CDR3 coding DNA: TGTGCCACCAGCAGAAGACAAGACAGGGATTGGGCAGATACGCAGTATTTT.

V is TRBV9 and J is TRBJ2-7, with D possibly TRBD1 on 5 matching bases. Germline values: CDR1 SGDLS, CDR2 YYNGEE. V lost 0 bases and J lost 1, with 14 bases in between. CDR3 length: 16 residues. The CDR3 DNA is TGTGCCAGCAGCGTAGGGGGCCGGGTAGGGTCCTACGAGCAGTACTTC. It encodes CASSVGGRVGSYEQYF.

The chain joins TRBV9 to TRBJ2-2, with 8 bases matching TRBD1. J was trimmed by 0 bases and V by 3 bases; bases with no gene match: 10. Germline CDR1 SGDLS, CDR2 YYNGEE. The CDR3 runs to 18 residues. The CDR3 DNA reads TGTGCCAGCAGCGAGGGGACAGGCCCCACTTCGAACACCGGGGAGCTGTTTTTT. Residues: CASSEGTGPTSNTGELFF. Together with reference TRBV9 and TRBJ2-2, the CDR3 gives the full variable domain: DSGVTQTPKHLITATGQRVTLRCSPRSGDLSVYWYQQSLDQGLQFLIQYYNGEERAKGNILERFSAQQFPDLHSELNLSSLELGDSALYFCASSEGTGPTSNTGELFFGEGSRLTVL.

This chain connects TRBV4-3 to TRBJ2-3, with 8 nucleotides matching TRBD2. The CDR3 contains 21 residues. Germline assignment: CDR1 LGHNA and CDR2 YSLEER. With 4 bases clipped from V and 8 bases from J, the junction kept 29 bases outside the gene matches. CDR3 DNA sequence: TGCGCCAGCAGCCCACTACTTGGACTAGAGCGGGGGTCAGATATCCTCCTTACGCAGTATTTT. Protein: CASSPLLGLERGSDILLTQYF.

The chain recombines TRBV7-9 with TRBJ1-2; D not resolved. Trimming removed 5 bases from V and 3 bases from J, with 13 bases in between. Germline assignment: CDR1 SEHNR and CDR2 FQNEAQ (reference sequence). This CDR3 is 14 amino acids long. In nucleotides, the CDR3 is TGTGCCAGCAGCCCGGGAGAGGCCCACTATGGCTACACCTTC. Residues: CASSPGEAHYGYTF.

The chain recombines TRBV30 with TRBJ2-7; no reliable D call. This CDR3 has 13 amino acids. Germline V gives CDR1 GTSNPN, CDR2 SVGIG (reference sequence). Trimming removed 0 bases from V and 5 bases from J, with 11 bases in between. The CDR3 DNA is TGTGCCTGGAGTGTAGTAGCTCGCGACGAGCAGTACTTC. Protein sequence: CAWSVVARDEQYF.

This CDR3 reads CASSSQRGGVYF. For the CDR3, the DNA is TGTGCCAGCAGTTCCCAGCGGGGGGGCGTCTATTTT. The chain has TRBV27 and TRBJ2-3; 10 nucleotides line up with TRBD2. V dropped 4 bases and J dropped 15; count of bases not matched to a gene: 7. CDR1 is MNHEY, CDR2 SMNVEV, per germline (reference sequence). This CDR3 has 12 residues.

This clone was seen a handful of times. In DNA form, the CDR3 reads TGTGCCAGCAGTGACGGGGTCGGAGTACAGCATTTT. Residues: CASSDGVGVQHF. J is TRBJ1-5 and V is TRBV2, with D unclear. CDR3 length equals 12 residues. With 3 bases removed from V and 13 bases from J, the gap between germline ends came to 13 bases. CDR1 and CDR2 from the germline V gene are SNHLY and FYNNEI. Using reference TRBV2 and TRBJ1-5 for the parts outside the CDR3, the full variable domain is EPEVTQTPSHQVTQMGQEVILRCVPISNHLYFYWYRQILGQKVEFLVSFYNNEISEKSEIFDDQFSVERPDGSNFTLKIRSTKLEDSAMYFCASSDGVGVQHFGDGTRLSIL.

The chain combines TRBV5-6 with TRBJ2-7; D uncertain. CDR3 length: 14 residues. Trimming pared 1 base from V and 0 bases from J, leaving 8 bases between. CDR1 and CDR2 from the germline V gene are SGHDT and YYEEEE. CDR3 in DNA: TGTGCCAGCAGCTTGTATGGAGACTCCTACGAGCAGTACTTC. Protein sequence: CASSLYGDSYEQYF.

This clone is labeled medium-sized (0.01 to 0.1%). J is TRBJ1-1 and V is TRBV2; D might be TRBD1 (5 bases). Germline V gene data show CDR1 as SNHLY and CDR2 as FYNNEI. V was shortened by 6 bases and J by 0 bases, with 8 bases between the two germline ends. The CDR3 sequence is 13 residues long. CDR3 nucleotide sequence: TGTGCCAGCAGGACAGACATGAACACTGAAGCTTTCTTT. As protein: CASRTDMNTEAFF.

The chain is built from TRBV29-1 and TRBJ2-5, with 7 bases matching TRBD2. V lost 2 bases, J lost 10 bases, and 10 bases stayed unmatched. This CDR3 is 13 amino acids long. CDR1 is SQVTM and CDR2 is ANQGSEA in the germline V gene. The CDR3: CSVELPTGGVQYF. CDR3 nucleotide sequence: TGCAGCGTTGAACTGCCTACGGGAGGTGTCCAGTACTTC.

The chain couples TRBV29-1 to TRBJ2-7; tentatively, D is TRBD2 (5 bases). Trimming cost V 4 bases and J 5 bases, with 9 bases left between them. CDR3 length: 11 amino acids. Germline lookup yields CDR1 SQVTM and CDR2 ANQGSEA. CDR3 DNA sequence: TGCAGCGTTGCTGGGGAGAACGAGCAGTACTTC. It is translated as CSVAGENEQYF.

CDR3 residues: CASSLVGGNQPQHF. Written as DNA, the CDR3 is TGTGCCAGCAGCTTAGTGGGGGGAAATCAGCCCCAGCATTTT. The gene calls are TRBV7-9 and TRBJ1-5; perhaps TRBD1 as D (5 bases). Per the germline V gene, CDR1 is SEHNR and CDR2 is FQNEAQ (reference sequence). The CDR3 has 14 residues. V lost 1 base to trimming and J lost 4 bases, with 8 bases between them.

This clone was seen just once. The chain links TRBV7-2 to TRBJ2-5; D ambiguous. The J call may be in error: the DNA end matches TRBJ2-7 better. CDR1 is SGHTA, CDR2 FQGNSA, per germline. CDR3 length: 11 amino acids. CDR3 residues: CASSFTYEQYF. CDR3 nucleotides: TGTGCCAGCAGCTTTACCTACGAGCAGTACTTC.

The V and J genes are TRBV7-9 and TRBJ1-5; D perhaps matches TRBD1 (6 bases). V was shortened by 4 bases and J by 6 bases, with 13 bases between the two germline ends. There are 14 residues in the CDR3. Germline V gene lookup returns CDR1 SEHNR and CDR2 FQNEAQ (reference sequence). CDR3 DNA: TGTGCCAGCAGCTACGCAGGGGATAGTCAGCCCCAGCATTTT. Translation gives CASSYAGDSQPQHF.

The genes are TRBV5-1 and TRBJ2-5, with no clear D. CDR1 is SGHRS, CDR2 YFSETQ, per germline. The ends were cut back, 0 bases at V and 3 bases at J, with 9 bases in the middle. The CDR3 contains 14 residues. CDR3 loop: CASSLAVAEETQYF. CDR3 sequence (DNA): TGCGCCAGCAGCTTGGCCGTGGCAGAAGAGACCCAGTACTTC.

This clone appeared once. V and J are TRBV4-3 and TRBJ2-3; 13 nucleotides agree with TRBD2. This CDR3 comprises 15 residues. Germline V lookup: CDR1 LGHNA, CDR2 YSLEER. The ends lost 4 bases at V and 4 bases at J; junction bases unmatched: 2. As DNA, the CDR3 is TGCGCCAGCAGCCCCACTAGCGGGGGGGCAGATACGCAGTATTTT. This encodes CASSPTSGGADTQYF.

The chain combines TRBV27 with TRBJ2-7; 9 positions match TRBD1. There are 13 residues in the CDR3. Germline trimming cut 3 bases from V and 4 bases from J; bases unmatched to any gene: 1. Germline CDR1 MNHEY, CDR2 SMNVEV (reference sequence). CDR3 sequence: CASSFGQGYEQYF. CDR3 bases: TGTGCCAGCAGTTTCGGACAGGGGTACGAGCAGTACTTC.

The chain uses TRBV9 and TRBJ2-5; 10 nucleotides agree with TRBD2. The J call may be wrong; the DNA end is better matched by TRBJ2-7. The CDR3 consists of 16 residues. Per germline, CDR1 SGDLS and CDR2 YYNGEE. The CDR3 spells CASSPGQRGGSYEQYF. DNA for the CDR3: TGTGCCAGCAGCCCTGGGCAGCGGGGGGGCTCCTACGAGCAGTACTTC.